The 20 T cell receptor beta chains below all came from one sample that was sequenced in a study of blood T cell repertoires in COVID-19. Here immunoSEQ multiplex PCR was the method, and the copy in TCRdb shows in-frame clones only, minus some. Here the sample spans over 150,000 clones, about 86% being singletons. Material: peripheral blood. These receptor sequences come from a woman in her seventies who had recovered from COVID-19.

The chain combines TRBV12-5 with TRBJ2-5; 7 bases are a match to TRBD2. Trimming cost V 7 bases and J 4 bases; bases outside gene matches: 15. This CDR3 spans 16 amino acids. Germline CDR1 is LGHNT and CDR2 is FRNRAP. This chain's CDR3 is CASAVGGRGGPETQYF. DNA of the CDR3: TGTGCTAGTGCCGTGGGTGGGAGGGGAGGCCCAGAGACCCAGTACTTC.

The rearrangement uses TRBV10-3 and TRBJ2-7, with TRBD2 matching 9 bases. Germline V gene sequence: CDR1 ENHRY, CDR2 SYGVKD. The CDR3 totals 13 residues. After removal of 7 bases from V and 2 bases from J, the junction contained 3 bases not matched to a gene. CDR3 region: CAITAGGTYEQYF. For the CDR3, the DNA is TGTGCCATCACGGCGGGGGGGACCTACGAGCAGTACTTC.

The chain couples TRBV19 to TRBJ1-1; the D gene is possibly TRBD1 (5 bases). V was shortened by 6 bases and J by 7 bases, with 15 bases between the two germline ends. Germline loops: CDR1 LNHDA, CDR2 SQIVND (reference sequence). This CDR3 is 13 amino acids long. The CDR3 loop reads CASSTSQGVEAFF. CDR3 nucleotides: TGTGCCAGTAGCACCAGTCAGGGTGTTGAAGCTTTCTTT.

Written as DNA, the CDR3 is TGTGCCAGCAGGTCCCCACAGGGTTGGGAGACTGAAGCTTTCTTT. The encoded protein is CASRSPQGWETEAFF. The chain carries TRBV6-6 and TRBJ1-1; maybe TRBD1 (6 bases). V shed 6 bases and J shed 5 bases, with 19 bases lying between them. CDR3 length equals 15 residues. Germline assignment: CDR1 MNHNY and CDR2 SVGAGI (reference sequence).

The V gene is TRBV3-1 (or the pseudogene TRBV3-2), the J gene TRBJ1-5; no clear D gene. There are 14 residues in the CDR3. Germline V lookup: CDR1 LGHDT, CDR2 YNNKEL (reference sequence). The V end was cut by 5 bases, the J end by 5 bases, with 13 bases between. Written as DNA, the CDR3 is TGTGCCAGCAGCGCTGACAAGATCTATCAGCCCCAGCATTTT. It codes for CASSADKIYQPQHF.

This chain uses TRBV7-3 with TRBJ1-1; possibly TRBD1 for D (5 bases). V lost 4 bases to trimming and J lost 3 bases, with 15 bases between them. Germline CDR1 is SGHTA and CDR2 is FQGTGA. This CDR3 region has 15 residues. The CDR3 is CASSSGPLRDTEAFF. CDR3 DNA: TGTGCCAGCAGCTCGGGCCCCCTCAGGGACACTGAAGCTTTCTTT. Full variable domain (outside the CDR3, taken from reference TRBV7-3 and TRBJ1-1): GAGVSQTPSNKVTEKGKYVELRCDPISGHTALYWYRQSLGQGPEFLIYFQGTGAADDSGLPNDRFFAVRPEGSVSTLKIQRTERGDSAVYLCASSSGPLRDTEAFFGQGTRLTVV.

For this clone: Other nucleotide sequences from this sample produce the same CDR3. The CDR3 bases are TGCAGCGTTGAAAGGGGCGTACAAGAGACCCAGTACTTC. Translation gives CSVERGVQETQYF. This chain links TRBV29-1 with TRBJ2-5; tentatively, D is TRBD1 (5 bases). There are 13 residues in the CDR3. Germline V lookup: CDR1 SQVTM, CDR2 ANQGSEA. V was shortened by 2 bases and J by 2 bases, with 9 bases between the two germline ends.

V usage is TRBV7-7 and J usage is TRBJ2-3; TRBD2 matches at 7 bases. CDR1 and CDR2 from the germline V gene are SSHAT and FNYEAQ (reference sequence). This CDR3 spans 15 amino acids. Trimming took 1 base from V and 4 from J; bases not matched to a gene: 5. CDR3 sequence reads: CASSLGNAGADTQYF. CDR3 in DNA: TGTGCCAGCAGCTTAGGAAATGCGGGGGCAGATACGCAGTATTTT.

The gene calls are TRBV4-3 and TRBJ2-2; TRBD1 matches at 9 bases. The germline V gene encodes CDR1 LGHNA and CDR2 YSLEER. The V gene end was trimmed by 4 bases and the J gene end by 1 base; junction bases not matched to a gene: 4. The CDR3 runs 16 residues. The CDR3 DNA is TGCGCCAGCAGCCCCCGACAGGGGGGGAACACCGGGGAGCTGTTTTTT. It specifies CASSPRQGGNTGELFF.

The rearrangement links TRBV15 to TRBJ2-7; 8 nucleotides align to TRBD2. CDR1 is LNHNV and CDR2 is YYDKDF in the germline V gene (reference sequence). The V and J ends lost 0 bases and 2 bases, in that order; junction bases with no gene match: 3. The CDR3 totals 15 residues. In nucleotides, the CDR3 is TGTGCCACCAGCAGAGAACTAGCGGCCGCCTACGAGCAGTACTTC. Translation: CATSRELAAAYEQYF.

The V gene is TRBV3-1 (or the pseudogene TRBV3-2), the J gene TRBJ1-1; D is possibly TRBD1 (6 bases). Trimming removed 4 bases at V and 4 bases at J, with 16 bases between. CDR1 and CDR2 (germline): LGHDT, YNNKEL (reference sequence). CDR3 length equals 15 residues. The CDR3, as DNA: TGTGCCAGCAGCCTAGAGGGGGGGCTTGTCACTGAAGCTTTCTTT. Amino acids: CASSLEGGLVTEAFF.

The chain links TRBV2 to TRBJ1-1; a weak D match, TRBD1 (5 bases). CDR3 length: 15 residues. Germline V CDR1 and CDR2: SNHLY, FYNNEI. Trimming cost V 1 base and J 5 bases, with 14 bases left between them. CDR3 sequence reads: CASSEVAGKVTEAFF. The CDR3 DNA reads TGTGCCAGCAGTGAAGTGGCAGGGAAGGTTACTGAAGCTTTCTTT.

The J gene is TRBJ1-5, the V gene TRBV9; 8 bases map to TRBD1. Germline assignment: CDR1 SGDLS and CDR2 YYNGEE. The CDR3 covers 16 residues. After removal of 4 bases from V and 2 bases from J, the junction contained 8 bases not matched to a gene. CDR3 sequence reads: CASSPGTGGGNQPQHF. The DNA of the CDR3 is TGTGCCAGCAGCCCTGGGACAGGAGGGGGCAATCAGCCCCAGCATTTT. The whole variable domain, remainder taken from reference TRBV9 and TRBJ1-5, is DSGVTQTPKHLITATGQRVTLRCSPRSGDLSVYWYQQSLDQGLQFLIQYYNGEERAKGNILERFSAQQFPDLHSELNLSSLELGDSALYFCASSPGTGGGNQPQHFGDGTRLSIL.

This clone was counted between two and nine times. V is TRBV12-5 and J is TRBJ2-1, with D maybe TRBD2 (6 bases). Trimming cost V 5 bases and J 11 bases, with 25 bases left between them. Per the germline V gene, CDR1 is LGHNT and CDR2 is FRNRAP. There are 16 residues in the CDR3. The CDR3 nucleotides read TGTGCTAGTGGTACAAACCCGGGTGTGGGGGGAAAAAAGCAGTTCTTC. It yields the protein CASGTNPGVGGKKQFF.

The gene calls are TRBV3-1 (or the pseudogene TRBV3-2) and TRBJ1-4; maybe TRBD1 (5 bases). Trimming removed 7 bases at V and 3 bases at J, with 12 bases between. Germline values: CDR1 LGHDT, CDR2 YNNKEL (reference sequence). The CDR3 is 14 residues long. CDR3 bases: TGTGCCAGCACCCTCCGGGGGGCTAATGAAAAACTGTTTTTT. Residues: CASTLRGANEKLFF.

The chain recombines TRBV19 with TRBJ1-5, with D unresolved. The CDR3 has 16 amino acids. V lost 2 bases, J lost 0 bases, and 11 bases lay in between. The germline V gene encodes CDR1 LNHDA and CDR2 SQIVND (reference sequence). CDR3 residues: CASSINGDISNQPQHF. CDR3 nucleotide sequence: TGTGCCAGTAGTATAAACGGAGATATTAGCAATCAGCCCCAGCATTTT.

This chain connects TRBV18 to TRBJ1-1; 7 bases align to TRBD1. CDR3 length equals 11 residues. Germline V gene sequence: CDR1 KGHSH, CDR2 LQKENI. The junction had 3 bases not matched to a gene; V was cut back by 3 bases and J by 11 bases. CDR3 sequence reads: CASSPGTVAFF. CDR3 coding DNA: TGTGCCAGCTCACCGGGGACAGTTGCTTTCTTT.

V is TRBV5-4 and J is TRBJ2-5, with a weak D call TRBD2 (7 bases). The CDR3 is 16 residues long. In germline, CDR1 is SGHNT, CDR2 YYREEE (reference sequence). V lost 1 base and J 4 bases, leaving 17 bases between the germline ends. The CDR3 here is CASSLRTWGGGETQYF. The CDR3 nucleotides read TGTGCCAGCAGCTTGAGGACCTGGGGAGGGGGAGAGACCCAGTACTTC.

The chain links TRBV2 to TRBJ2-5; TRBD2 matches at 8 bases. Germline CDR1 is SNHLY and CDR2 is FYNNEI. The length of the CDR3 is 14 residues. Germline trimming cut 6 bases from V and 4 bases from J; bases unmatched to any gene: 7. CDR3 in DNA: TGTGCCAGCAGAGCGACTAGCGTCCTAGAGACCCAGTACTTC. Translated: CASRATSVLETQYF.

The chain links TRBV28 to TRBJ1-2; D may be TRBD1 (6 bases). Germline CDR1 and CDR2: MDHEN and SYDVKM. Trimming cost V 6 bases and J 5 bases, with 19 bases left between them. The CDR3 is 15 residues long. CDR3 in amino acids: CASSPPLRGGYGYTF. The CDR3 DNA follows: TGTGCCAGCAGCCCTCCTCTCAGGGGTGGTTATGGCTACACCTTC.